These 13 T cell receptor beta chains were sequenced from one sample in a study of cytomegalovirus exposure and HLA in healthy donors. PCR was performed using 60 Vbeta and 13 Jbeta primers. Clones were sequenced by immunoSEQ multiplex PCR, and TCRdb holds only the in-frame ones, with some missing. Of some 180,000 clones in the sample, about 77% were seen once. Material for sequencing was PBMCs. These receptors came from a woman aged 25 to 39 in good health and CMV-seropositive.

The rearrangement links TRBV7-2 to TRBJ1-2; 11 bases are shared with TRBD1. The CDR3 runs 19 residues. Germline CDR1 and CDR2: SGHTA and FQGNSA. Losses at the gene ends were 4 bases for V and 2 bases for J; bases not matched to a gene: 15. The CDR3 region has the DNA TGTGCCAGCAGCTCCCCGGGACAGGGGGGGAGGGGGCGAAACTATGGCTACACCTTC. This codes for CASSSPGQGGRGRNYGYTF.

This chain joins TRBV28 and TRBJ1-5; D may be TRBD1 (6 bases). V was pared by 5 bases and J by 4 bases, with 12 bases between. CDR3 length equals 14 residues. CDR1 is MDHEN, CDR2 SYDVKM, per germline. CDR3 in amino acids: CASSGPGANQPQHF. CDR3 in DNA: TGTGCCAGCAGTGGGCCAGGGGCAAATCAGCCCCAGCATTTT.

The chain uses TRBV5-1 and TRBJ1-6, with D possibly TRBD1 on 5 matching bases. Germline lookup yields CDR1 SGHRS and CDR2 YFSETQ. Trimming left V 4 bases short and J 6 bases short, with 20 bases between. The CDR3 runs 17 residues. For the CDR3, the DNA is TGCGCCAGCAGCCCCGGGCGGGGCCCTTCCGGTAATTCACCCCTCCACTTT. Its translation: CASSPGRGPSGNSPLHF.

The rearrangement links TRBV9 to TRBJ2-1, with D maybe TRBD1 (7 bases). The CDR3 totals 15 residues. Between the trimmed V and J ends, which lost 3 bases and 4 bases, there was a span of 14 bases. Germline lookup yields CDR1 SGDLS and CDR2 YYNGEE. The DNA for the CDR3 is TGTGCCAGCAGCGGCCAACAGGGGACTTACAATGAGCAGTTCTTC. The encoded protein is CASSGQQGTYNEQFF. Drawing the rest from reference TRBV9 and TRBJ2-1, the complete variable domain is DSGVTQTPKHLITATGQRVTLRCSPRSGDLSVYWYQQSLDQGLQFLIQYYNGEERAKGNILERFSAQQFPDLHSELNLSSLELGDSALYFCASSGQQGTYNEQFFGPGTRLTVL.

The table lists this clone with a few counts. The rearrangement links TRBV23-1 to TRBJ2-7; unclear D gene. TRBV23-1 is an ORF for which the function is uncertain. The CDR3 is 10 amino acids. The V gene lost 6 bases and the J gene lost 5 bases, with 5 bases spanning the gap. The CDR3 DNA reads as TGCGCCAGCAGCTACCACGAGCAGTACTTC. This gives the protein CASSYHEQYF.

This chain uses TRBV4-1 with TRBJ1-3, with no clear D. Trimming removed 0 bases at V and 1 base at J, with 16 bases between. In germline, CDR1 is MGHRA, CDR2 YSYEKL. The CDR3 is 18 residues long. The DNA for the CDR3 is TGCGCCAGCAGCCAAGAAAGCCCCACGGGGATTTCTGGAAACACCATATATTTT. Translation gives CASSQESPTGISGNTIYF.

The chain couples TRBV6-5 to TRBJ1-2; tentative D call: TRBD1 (5 bases). CDR3 length: 15 residues. Germline loops: CDR1 MNHEY, CDR2 SVGAGI. With 2 bases removed from V and 7 bases from J, the gap between germline ends came to 17 bases. The CDR3 sequence: CASSYKAQAFIGYTF. CDR3 nucleotide sequence: TGTGCCAGCAGTTACAAGGCACAGGCTTTTATTGGCTACACCTTC.

The chain uses TRBV7-2 and TRBJ2-1; D gene ambiguous. V shed 1 base and J shed 10 bases, with 5 bases lying between them. The CDR3 is 11 amino acids. Per germline, CDR1 SGHTA and CDR2 FQGNSA. CDR3 nucleotide sequence: TGTGCCAGCAGCTTAGTCGGGGAGCAGTTCTTC. Translation: CASSLVGEQFF. Together with reference TRBV7-2 and TRBJ2-1, the CDR3 gives the full variable domain: GAGVSQSPSNKVTEKGKDVELRCDPISGHTALYWYRQSLGQGLEFLIYFQGNSAPDKSGLPSDRFSAERTGGSVSTLTIQRTQQEDSAVYLCASSLVGEQFFGPGTRLTVL.

This clone was detected a few times. This chain uses TRBV4-3 with TRBJ2-3; D gene unclear. The CDR3 spans 15 residues. Trimming left V 0 bases short and J 2 bases short, with 9 bases between. From germline, CDR1 is LGHNA and CDR2 YSLEER. CDR3 sequence: CASSQDLQDTDTQYF. The CDR3, as DNA: TGCGCCAGCAGCCAAGACCTTCAGGACACAGATACGCAGTATTTT.

This clone has only a few counts. The chain is built from TRBV30 and TRBJ1-6; a possible D gene is TRBD1 (6 bases). The germline V gene encodes CDR1 GTSNPN and CDR2 SVGIG (reference sequence). The CDR3 consists of 15 residues. V gave up 1 base and J gave up 2 bases, with 9 bases separating them. CDR3 residues: CAWSAQGTYNSPLHF. The CDR3 DNA is TGTGCCTGGAGTGCACAGGGTACCTATAATTCACCCCTCCACTTT.

The V gene is TRBV9, the J gene TRBJ2-3; D perhaps matches TRBD2 (7 bases). The CDR3 is 15 amino acids. Deletions cut 2 bases from V and 2 bases from J, with 12 bases between. CDR1 SGDLS and CDR2 YYNGEE come from the germline V gene. CDR3 DNA: TGTGCCAGCAGCGTTATGCGGGGGCACACAGATACGCAGTATTTT. Its translation: CASSVMRGHTDTQYF. The full variable domain, its missing parts supplied by reference TRBV9 and TRBJ2-3, is DSGVTQTPKHLITATGQRVTLRCSPRSGDLSVYWYQQSLDQGLQFLIQYYNGEERAKGNILERFSAQQFPDLHSELNLSSLELGDSALYFCASSVMRGHTDTQYFGPGTRLTVL.

The rearrangement uses TRBV19 and TRBJ2-4; TRBD1 might be the D (6 bases). Germline V gene lookup returns CDR1 LNHDA and CDR2 SQIVND (reference sequence). Trimming shortened V by 5 bases and J by 7 bases, and 18 bases separated the two germline ends. This CDR3 contains 15 residues. The CDR3 sequence: CASSPPGESRNIQYF. The CDR3 DNA follows: TGTGCCAGTAGTCCGCCAGGGGAGAGCCGGAACATTCAGTACTTC.

This chain uses TRBV4-2 with TRBJ1-3; D gene uncertain. Trimming removed 0 bases at V and 1 base at J, with 16 bases between. CDR1 and CDR2 (germline): LGHNA, YNFKEQ. This CDR3 region has 18 residues. CDR3 nucleotides: TGTGCCAGCAGCCAAGATGGAGGACGGCGTCAGTCTGGAAACACCATATATTTT. Its translation is CASSQDGGRRQSGNTIYF.